This T cell receptor (beta chain) was retrieved from a study of regulatory T cells in long-lasting Graves disease. Overall study results and limits: Favoring TRBV28, TRBJ1-2 and TRBJ2-5 was a feature seen in persistent disease. Persistent patients had more shared public clonotypes (under 3,000) than new patients (about 920).

The CDR3 has 12 residues. Germline V gene lookup returns CDR1 SGHAT and CDR2 FQNNGV. The V end was cut by 1 base, the J end by 5 bases, with 6 bases between. Both iRepertoire HTBI primers and Arm-PCR of CDR3 regions were used to build the TCR beta libraries. One entry per CDR3 protein results from TCRdb running MiXCR on the multiplex PCR reads. This table has 500,000 to 700,000 distinct CDR3 sequences, around 32% appearing once. Time point given: persistent/refractory GD, antithyroid drugs over 5 years with positive TRAb. Construction of the TCR library relied on RNA isolated from PBMCs. The table lists this clonotype with many counts. Its antigen is as yet unknown.

The V call is TRBV11-2, the J call TRBJ2-7; the D is unclear. This TCR derives from a female donor with Graves disease. The material was peripheral blood mononuclear cells (PBMCs), obtained when the disease was refractory, from a patient treated with antithyroid drugs. Written as DNA, the CDR3 is TGTGCCAGCAGCTTAGTATTCCACGAGCAGTACTTC. Its protein product is CASSLVFHEQYF.